The TCR beta chain described here comes from a study of blood T cell repertoires in COVID-19 (dated by TCRdb to the early 2020s). Regarding the research as a whole: Samples from collaborators originated in the United States, Italy and Spain and spanned both the acute and convalescent phases of COVID-19. The samples were drawn from two sources: the first 160 participants of the ongoing ImmuneRACE study, and about 1,300 subjects contributed by 6 global collaborators. The prospective study material was composed of cDNA or gDNA derived from T cells, B-cell-depleted T cells, or PBMCs. The repertoires were released in a freely available public database intended as a resource for research on the immune response to SARS-CoV-2. Where HLA class I and class II types were available, the types were taken from metadata supplied by the sample provider, not from assay-based typing. The sample metadata nearly always contained a de-identified subject ID, COVID-19 status, age in years and sex. Subjects who had been exposed to COVID-19, were actively infected with it, or had recovered from it provided the deeply sampled blood TCRbeta repertoires that made up the dataset.

Collaborating institutions collected whole blood in K2EDTA tubes following their own protocols. For TCRbeta analysis, collaborators shipped samples as frozen whole blood, isolated PBMCs, or DNA extracted from either of those sample types. Trimming accounts for 5 bases at V and 7 bases at J, while the number of junction bases matched to no gene is 8. The CDR3 contains 14 residues, cysteine and phenylalanine counted. Of the read, only the CDR3 DNA is kept; its 42 bases are in frame from base 1. CDR1 and CDR2, per the germline V gene, are SGHTA and FQGNSA. The immunoSEQ Assay, a bias-controlled multiplex PCR, was used to amplify TCRbeta CDR3 regions from genomic DNA. The original pipeline was this. The number of nucleated cells in each sample was estimated from the amplification of reference gene primers within the assay. Sequence reads were collapsed and filtered to measure the absolute abundance of every unique TCRbeta CDR3 rearrangement. For each sample, productive Simpson clonality was calculated as the square root of Simpson's diversity index across productive rearrangements. TCRdb holds this immuneACCESS table with in-frame rearrangements only. Some clones are missing; in checked studies, unresolved V genes explain under half, and the rest has no known cause. Clone size and the V and J calls come from that table; the DNA yielded D and trimming. For this sample there are around 60,000 clones; approximately 80% appear just once. Around 30% of the sample is held by the ten biggest clonotypes.

A remark on this clone: Its cognate antigen has yet to be identified. The input lacks base qualities; no much larger clone sits a single base away.

General study outcomes and caveats: How much clinical and demographic metadata was included differed by source and by participant, and the metadata was provided uncurated.

The clonotype comes from a human donor in a cohort sampled during active COVID-19. Input material: peripheral blood. The chain is encoded by TRBV7-2 joined to TRBJ1-2, with 9 central nucleotides matching TRBD1. The DNA is as follows: TGTGCCAGCAGCGGGGACAGGGCTGTGTCTGGCTACACCTTC. Its product reads: CASSGDRAVSGYTF.